This T cell receptor beta chain was documented in a study of CD8 T cells in Susac syndrome. CDR1 is DFQATT, CDR2 SNEGSKA, per germline (reference sequence). The CDR3 spans 12 residues. The germline V and J ends were trimmed by 3 bases and 6 bases, with 11 bases remaining between them. Reverse transcription of about 0.45 to 1 ug RNA was performed with random hexamers. A single record per CDR3 protein comes from TCRdb applying MiXCR to the immunoSEQ multiplex PCR reads. The sample has 71,000 or so distinct CDR3 sequences; 85% to 95% are singletons. The chain couples TRBV20-1 to TRBJ1-2; D is ambiguous. The receptor was isolated from a human donor with Susac syndrome. The sample was CD4+ T cells from PBMCs. CDR3 coding DNA: TGCAGTGCTAGTCCTGGAGTAGATGGCTACACCTTC. It codes for CSASPGVDGYTF.